This TCR beta chain was recovered during a study of memory CD4+ T cells and cytomegalovirus serostatus. V was trimmed by 8 bases and J by 10 bases, leaving 20 bases between them. The V gene's germline CDR1 is MNHNS and CDR2 SASEGT. The length of the CDR3 is 13 residues. Study-wide results and caveats: Suggested: most of the CMV-linked TCR signature lies in CD4+ memory cells.

Concerning this clone: Its antigen is undetermined.

Here immunoSEQ multiplex PCR was the method, and the copy in TCRdb shows in-frame clones only, minus some. Among some 52,000 clones listed, around 81% were seen once. Single viable CD3+CD4+CD8-CD45RO+ cells were sorted as the memory CD4+ T cells. The TCR comes from an adult in good health and CMV-seronegative. V usage is TRBV6-1 and J usage is TRBJ1-1; D might be TRBD1 (5 bases). Sequencing input: memory CD4+ T cells from blood. The CDR3 DNA reads TGTGCCAGCGGCCGAGTGTTAGGGGAGGGAGCTTTCTTT. Amino acid sequence: CASGRVLGEGAFF.